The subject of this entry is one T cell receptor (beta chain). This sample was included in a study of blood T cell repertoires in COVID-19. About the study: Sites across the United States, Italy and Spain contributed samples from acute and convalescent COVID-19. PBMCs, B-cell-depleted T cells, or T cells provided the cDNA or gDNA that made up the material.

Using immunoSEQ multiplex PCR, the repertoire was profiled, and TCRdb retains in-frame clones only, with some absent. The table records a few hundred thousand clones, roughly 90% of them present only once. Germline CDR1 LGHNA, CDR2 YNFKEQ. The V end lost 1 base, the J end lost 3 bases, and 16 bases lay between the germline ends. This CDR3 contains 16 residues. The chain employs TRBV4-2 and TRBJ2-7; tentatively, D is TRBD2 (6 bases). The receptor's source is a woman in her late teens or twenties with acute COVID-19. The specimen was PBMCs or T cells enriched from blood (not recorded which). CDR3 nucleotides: TGTGCCAGCAGCCAAGTTGGAGGGCGAGGGAACTACGAGCAGTACTTC. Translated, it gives CASSQVGGRGNYEQYF.